This TCR beta chain was sequenced in a study of T cell repertoires in cytomegalovirus infection. Turning to the study itself: From public TCR beta signatures came an indication of both CMV infection and matching HLA type. Whole-study results and caveats: Ex vivo responses were dominated by HLA-C-restricted CMV-specific TCR beta clonotypes. Frequencies of public TCR beta families were cumulated, and this identified carriers of CMV plus the relevant HLA.

From germline, CDR1 is SGDLS and CDR2 YYNGEE. The germline V and J ends were trimmed by 0 bases and 4 bases, with 20 bases remaining between them. This CDR3 is 18 amino acids long. About this clonotype itself: Its antigen remains unknown.

TCRdb reprocessed the reads with MiXCR, giving one entry per CDR3 protein. This table holds 450,000 to 650,000 distinct CDR3 sequences, more than 20% found once. The sequenced sample consisted of PBMCs. The chain joins TRBV9 to TRBJ2-1; D is ambiguous. This clonotype was obtained from a human donor in good health (CMV status not recorded). Some clones in this sample may be carry-over from other donors' samples. The chain's CDR3 is CASSVDGGIGPEYNEQFF. The CDR3, as DNA: TGTGCCAGCAGCGTAGATGGTGGAATCGGACCCGAGTACAATGAGCAGTTCTTC. The whole variable domain, remainder taken from reference TRBV9 and TRBJ2-1, is DSGVTQTPKHLITATGQRVTLRCSPRSGDLSVYWYQQSLDQGLQFLIQYYNGEERAKGNILERFSAQQFPDLHSELNLSSLELGDSALYFCASSVDGGIGPEYNEQFFGPGTRLTVL.